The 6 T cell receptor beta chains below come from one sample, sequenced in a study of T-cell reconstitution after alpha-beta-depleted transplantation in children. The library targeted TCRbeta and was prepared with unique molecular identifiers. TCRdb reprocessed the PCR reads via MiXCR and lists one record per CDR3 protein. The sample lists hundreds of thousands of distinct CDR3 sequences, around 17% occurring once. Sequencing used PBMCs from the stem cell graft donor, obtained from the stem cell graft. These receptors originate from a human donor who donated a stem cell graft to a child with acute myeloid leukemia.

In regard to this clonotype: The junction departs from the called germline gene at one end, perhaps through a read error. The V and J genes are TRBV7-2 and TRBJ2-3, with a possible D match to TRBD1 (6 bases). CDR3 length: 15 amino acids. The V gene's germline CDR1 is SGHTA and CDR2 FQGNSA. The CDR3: CASSSGTPSTGTQYF. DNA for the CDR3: TGTGCCAGCAGCTCAGGGACACCCAGCACAGGTACGCAGTATTTT.

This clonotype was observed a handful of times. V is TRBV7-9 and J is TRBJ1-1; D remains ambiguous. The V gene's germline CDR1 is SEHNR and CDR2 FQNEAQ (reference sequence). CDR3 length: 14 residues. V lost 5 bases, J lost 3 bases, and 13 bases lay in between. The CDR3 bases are TGTGCCAGCAGCCCCAAAAATACGGACACTGAAGCTTTCTTT. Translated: CASSPKNTDTEAFF.

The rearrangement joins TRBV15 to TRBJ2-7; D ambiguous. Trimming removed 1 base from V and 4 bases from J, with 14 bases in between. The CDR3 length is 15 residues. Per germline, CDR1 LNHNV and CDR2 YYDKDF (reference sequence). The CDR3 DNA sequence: TGTGCCACCAGCAGAGGGGCCCAGATAGGGTACGAGCAGTACTTC. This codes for CATSRGAQIGYEQYF.

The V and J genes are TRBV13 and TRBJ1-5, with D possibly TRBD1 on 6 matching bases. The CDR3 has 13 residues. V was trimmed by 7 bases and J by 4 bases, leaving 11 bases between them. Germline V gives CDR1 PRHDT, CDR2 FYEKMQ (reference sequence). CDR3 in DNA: TGTGCCAGCACCAAAAGGGGGAATCAGCCCCAGCATTTT. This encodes CASTKRGNQPQHF.

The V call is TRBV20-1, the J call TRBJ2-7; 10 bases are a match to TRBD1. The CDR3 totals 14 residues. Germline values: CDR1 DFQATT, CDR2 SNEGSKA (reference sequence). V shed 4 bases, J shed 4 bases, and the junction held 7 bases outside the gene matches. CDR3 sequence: CSAKPGQGSYEQYF. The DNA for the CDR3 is TGCAGTGCTAAACCGGGACAGGGGTCTTACGAGCAGTACTTC.

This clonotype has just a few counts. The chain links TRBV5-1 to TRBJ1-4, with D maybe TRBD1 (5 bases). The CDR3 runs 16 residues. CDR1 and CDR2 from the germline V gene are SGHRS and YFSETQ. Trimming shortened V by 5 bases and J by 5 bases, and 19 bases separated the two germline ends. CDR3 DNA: TGCGCCAGCAGTTCGGGGACCGGCGGGCTAAATGAAAAACTGTTTTTT. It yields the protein CASSSGTGGLNEKLFF.